The clone carrying this T cell receptor beta chain was seen only a few times. Antigen unknown. TCR beta libraries were made by quantitative 5'-RACE with molecular barcodes. From the 5' RACE reads, TCRdb called clonotypes with MiXCR, one entry per CDR3 protein. Found here are 700,000 to 1,000,000 distinct CDR3 sequences, approximately 12% of them singletons; the top ten hold 0.51%. This record belongs to a study of CD8 T cells in ankylosing spondylitis. Whole-study results and caveats: Fewer than 10 highly homologous variants formed a TCR beta motif that appeared characteristic of ankylosing spondylitis blood. The clones that were linked to disease were reported to be significantly enriched in matched synovial fluid samples from ankylosing spondylitis patients.

The specimen was blood, either unsorted or a sorted T cell fraction (not recorded which). This clonotype was obtained from a male donor with ankylosing spondylitis.

The CDR3 region is CAITKALNTEAFF. CDR3 bases: TGTGCCATCACGAAGGCCTTGAACACTGAAGCTTTCTTT. The rearrangement uses TRBV10-3 and TRBJ1-1; D not resolved. Trimming stripped 7 bases from V and 0 bases from J, with 9 bases between. CDR1 and CDR2 (germline): ENHRY, SYGVKD. There are 13 residues in the CDR3.